This T cell receptor beta chain was identified during a study of immune evolution from preneoplasia to lung adenocarcinoma (dated by TCRdb to the early 2020s). For the wider study: The study used immune gene expression, TCR sequencing and multiplex immunofluorescence to profile the immune contexture of lung adenocarcinoma precursors and invasive adenocarcinoma. Resected precursor lesions (AAH, AIS, MIA) and invasive adenocarcinomas were compared with paired morphologically normal lung tissue. The sample size depended on which specimens were available, not on a prior power calculation. The immune data were combined with whole exome sequencing and methylation data from the same cohort of nodules. A total of 40 to 65 patients with pulmonary nodules who underwent surgical resection were included in the overall cohort. A total of roughly 46 patients contributed TCR sequencing data. It was reported in the study that more than 85 samples were used for TCR sequencing. POLYSOLVER was used to infer Class I HLA alleles from exome data, while LOHHLA was used to detect allele-specific HLA loss. Study-wide findings and limitations: Findings were based on association rather than direct causation; larger cohorts with long-term follow-up and longitudinal biopsies were deemed needed. Because all patients were from Japan and China, applicability to Western populations was uncertain. Clonality was highest in normal lung, while later-stage lesions appeared to have lower clonality but higher T cell density and diversity. Normal lung had the highest top T cell clone frequencies, which appeared to decline progressively from AAH through AIS, MIA and invasive adenocarcinoma.

Patients underwent resection in Japan or China between about 2014 and 2017. Two lung cancer pathologists independently reviewed H&E slides to confirm the histologic diagnosis of every case. FFPE tissue was used for DNA isolation with the AllPrep DNA/RNA FFPE Kit. A remark on this clone: The target of this receptor is not known. Base qualities are not at hand, and no much larger clone is one base apart.

From the cysteine up to the phenylalanine, the CDR3 has a length of 13 residues. The CDR3 DNA has 39 bases and is translated from base 1. Trimming costs V 6 bases and J 3 bases, and their ends lie 11 bases apart. CDR1 and CDR2 were assigned from the germline V gene as MDHEN and SYDVKM. Using the immunoSEQ hsTCRbeta Kit, TCR beta CDR3 regions were sequenced from DNA. On the study's bioinformatics: TCR sequencing data were analysed with the ImmunoSEQ Analyzer. T cell clonality was defined as 1 minus Pielou's evenness, calculated on productive rearrangements. To measure T cell diversity, the inverse Simpson index was applied to productive templates. T cell density was defined as TCR beta template counts normalized to usable DNA, with usable DNA estimated by amplification and sequencing of housekeeping genes. TCR metrics were compared across histologic stages using two-sided Kruskal-Wallis tests. This is the immuneACCESS table as TCRdb keeps it, with only in-frame sequences that have V and J called. A part of the clones is gone; compared with another copy, unresolved V genes explain less than half, and the rest is unexplained. V and J calls and clone size are given by that table; D and trimming were obtained from the DNA. For this sample the table gives several thousand clones, of which 50% were detected only once. The ten most abundant clones make up 7.1% of the sample.

The V and J genes are TRBV28 and TRBJ1-2; a confident D gene designation cannot be given. The sequencing sample was made of FFPE normal lung tissue adjacent to the tumor. The TCR originated in a person aged 45-60 years with lung adenocarcinoma. The CDR3 has the sequence CASREGRDYGYTF. The DNA reads as follows: TGTGCCAGCAGAGAAGGGCGCGACTATGGCTACACCTTC.